This TCR beta chain appears in the sequencing data of a study of monozygotic twins with cystic fibrosis. Study summary: With roughly 16 PCR cycles, barcoded libraries came from three micrograms of fragmented DNA. Study observations and caveats: In 13 of 16 pairs, V gene usage was closest to the co-twin's. Median Simpson clonality of 0.0095 suggested naive T cells predominated.

Profiled with immunoSEQ multiplex PCR; TCRdb holds only in-frame clones, not every one. The table shows 36,000 or so clones, with about nine tenths occurring only once. Trimming took off 0 bases at V and 4 bases at J, with 10 bases between the two ends. The CDR3 runs to 14 residues. From germline, CDR1 is ENHRY and CDR2 SYGVKD. In regard to this clone: Antigen: not known.

The sample taken for sequencing was blood. The sequence was obtained from a boy younger than 10 with cystic fibrosis. The chain couples TRBV10-3 to TRBJ2-7, with D tentatively TRBD1 (6 bases). CDR3 residues: CAISESTGFYEQYF. Written as DNA, the CDR3 is TGTGCCATCAGTGAGTCGACAGGATTTTACGAGCAGTACTTC.